These 29 T cell receptor beta chains were all obtained from the same sample, sequenced in a study of T cell repertoires in cytomegalovirus infection. TCRdb redid the calling of the reads with MiXCR, one entry per CDR3 protein. The sample has almost 550,000 distinct CDR3 sequences; approximately 15% are singletons. The sample consisted of CD8+ T cells from PBMCs. Source of these receptors: a human donor in good health (CMV status not recorded). Some clones in this sample may be carry-over from other donors' samples.

The V call is TRBV25-1, the J call TRBJ1-1; TRBD1 matches at 7 bases. Germline values: CDR1 MGHDK, CDR2 SYGVNS. The V and J ends lost 1 base and 5 bases, in that order; junction bases with no gene match: 13. This CDR3 is built from 17 residues. The CDR3 nucleotides read TGTGCCAGCAGTGAATCTGCGGAGACAGGGTGGGGAACTGAAGCTTTCTTT. Translated: CASSESAETGWGTEAFF.

The chain joins TRBV10-3 to TRBJ2-7, with 13 bases aligning to TRBD2. The junction had 10 bases not matched to a gene; V was cut back by 0 bases and J by 2 bases. The CDR3 is made up of 19 amino acids. CDR1 ENHRY and CDR2 SYGVKD come from the germline V gene. CDR3 in amino acids: CAISESGLGTSGKTYEQYF. CDR3 nucleotide sequence: TGTGCCATCAGTGAGTCGGGATTGGGGACTAGCGGGAAGACCTACGAGCAGTACTTC.

This clonotype was seen at least ten times. The chain has TRBV12-5 and TRBJ2-7; the D is unclear. V was trimmed by 4 bases and J by 3 bases, leaving 28 bases between them. Germline V gene sequence: CDR1 LGHNT, CDR2 FRNRAP. The CDR3 sequence is 19 residues long. This chain's CDR3 is CASGSLARPTTRFRYEQYF. DNA for the CDR3: TGTGCTAGTGGTTCTTTGGCCCGGCCCACTACGCGGTTCCGCTACGAGCAGTACTTC.

This clonotype was counted ten times or more. This chain connects TRBV12-3 or TRBV12-4 to TRBJ2-7; tentatively, D is TRBD2 (5 bases). V dropped 2 bases and J dropped 5 bases, with 10 bases sitting between them. This CDR3 spans 13 amino acids. The CDR3 DNA is TGTGCCAGCAGTTTATCTGGGGAGCACGAGCAGTACTTC. As protein: CASSLSGEHEQYF.

This clonotype was detected a few times. The chain uses TRBV19 and TRBJ2-1; a possible D gene is TRBD2 (6 bases). V shed 5 bases and J shed 0 bases, with 11 bases lying between them. The CDR3 extends over 15 amino acids. CDR1 and CDR2 (germline): LNHDA, SQIVND (reference sequence). The CDR3 region is CASSEGTYSYNEQFF. The CDR3 DNA reads as TGTGCCAGTAGTGAAGGGACTTACTCCTACAATGAGCAGTTCTTC.

The rearrangement links TRBV28 to TRBJ2-7; TRBD1 matches 9 bases. Unmatched junction bases numbered 9, after V lost 6 bases and J lost 0 bases. The CDR3 extends over 16 amino acids. Germline values: CDR1 MDHEN, CDR2 SYDVKM. The CDR3 nucleotides are TGTGCCAGCAGCAAAATTCCGGGACAGGGCTCCTACGAGCAGTACTTC. This gives the protein CASSKIPGQGSYEQYF.

This clonotype has just a few counts. This chain connects TRBV12-5 to TRBJ2-1, with 9 bases that match TRBD1. The V segment lost 5 bases and the J segment 8 bases; nucleotides outside the gene matches: 7. CDR3 length: 14 amino acids. Germline V lookup: CDR1 LGHNT, CDR2 FRNRAP. CDR3 coding DNA: TGTGCTAGTGGTGACCGGGACAGGGAACATGAGCAGTTCTTC. This translates into CASGDRDREHEQFF. Based on the CDR3 plus reference TRBV12-5 and TRBJ2-1, the full variable domain is DARVTQTPRHKVTEMGQEVTMRCQPILGHNTVFWYRQTMMQGLELLAYFRNRAPLDDSGMPKDRFSAEMPDATLATLKIQPSEPRDSAVYFCASGDRDREHEQFFGPGTRLTVL.

This clonotype came up many times. The chain joins TRBV12-5 to TRBJ2-1; D gene ambiguous. The CDR3 length is 12 residues. Germline CDR1 LGHNT, CDR2 FRNRAP. The CDR3 loop is CASRPDRNEQFF. In nucleotides, the CDR3 is TGTGCCAGCCGGCCCGATAGGAATGAGCAGTTCTTC.

This clonotype was seen more than once but under ten times. This chain connects TRBV28 to TRBJ2-1; 14 positions match TRBD2. V shed 5 bases, J shed 6 bases, and the junction held 3 bases outside the gene matches. The length of the CDR3 is 15 residues. Germline-derived CDR1 and CDR2 are MDHEN and SYDVKM. CDR3 in amino acids: CASSTGTSGSNEQFF. The CDR3, as DNA: TGTGCCAGCAGTACAGGGACTAGCGGGAGCAATGAGCAGTTCTTC.

CDR3 DNA: TGTGCCAGCCCCAGGACAGGGGACCTGAACACTGAAGCTTTCTTT. This gives the protein CASPRTGDLNTEAFF. The chain recombines TRBV2 with TRBJ1-1; 9 bases line up with TRBD1. CDR3 size: 15 residues. With V trimmed by 8 bases and J by 0 bases, 7 bases remained unmatched. Germline loops: CDR1 SNHLY, CDR2 FYNNEI.

This clonotype has more than one count but fewer than ten. J is TRBJ2-5 and V is TRBV5-5; D possibly corresponds to TRBD2 (6 bases). Germline loops: CDR1 SGHKS, CDR2 YYEKEE (reference sequence). The CDR3 totals 18 residues. Trimming stripped 0 bases from V and 0 bases from J, with 18 bases between. CDR3 amino acids: CASSLVGGRVTYQETQYF. The DNA of the CDR3 is TGTGCCAGCAGCTTGGTCGGGGGTAGAGTTACGTACCAAGAGACCCAGTACTTC.

The table lists this clonotype with many counts. V usage is TRBV19 and J usage is TRBJ1-2; no clear D. This CDR3 is 15 amino acids long. The germline V gene has CDR1 LNHDA and CDR2 SQIVND (reference sequence). Trimming cost V 3 bases and J 0 bases, with 11 bases left between them. CDR3 loop: CASSIPASANYGYTF. The CDR3 coding sequence is TGTGCCAGTAGTATCCCGGCTAGCGCTAACTATGGCTACACCTTC. The full variable domain, completed using reference TRBV19 and TRBJ1-2, is DGGITQSPKYLFRKEGQNVTLSCEQNLNHDAMYWYRQDPGQGLRLIYYSQIVNDFQKGDIAEGYSVSREKKESFPLTVTSAQKNPTAFYLCASSIPASANYGYTFGSGTRLTVV.

The rearrangement joins TRBV6-1 to TRBJ2-2, with a weak D call TRBD1 (5 bases). The CDR3 is 14 residues long. In germline, CDR1 is MNHNS, CDR2 SASEGT. Trimming left V 2 bases short and J 3 bases short, with 7 bases between. The DNA for the CDR3 is TGTGCCAGCAGTGAACCAGGGTACACCGGGGAGCTGTTTTTT. This codes for CASSEPGYTGELFF.

The chain has TRBV6-5 and TRBJ2-7; D is unclear. Trimming left V 1 base short and J 3 bases short, with 13 bases between. The V gene's germline CDR1 is MNHEY and CDR2 SVGAGI. The CDR3 runs 15 residues. In DNA, the CDR3 is TGTGCCAGCAGTTACTATCCCCCAGAGAACTACGAGCAGTACTTC. Its translation is CASSYYPPENYEQYF.

A word on this clonotype: A read error may be the cause here, since a much bigger clone is one base away. Since no conserved phenylalanine or tryptophan closes the CDR3, a read error is the likely cause. The rearrangement uses TRBV11-2 and TRBJ2-7, with D unclear. Per germline, CDR1 SGHAT and CDR2 FQNNGV. V was shortened by 1 base and J by 1 base, with 20 bases between the two germline ends. The CDR3 is 18 amino acids. The CDR3: CASSLVVGSRIRSYEQYL. The CDR3 nucleotides read TGTGCCAGCAGCTTAGTTGTGGGGTCCCGCATTAGGTCCTACGAGCAGTACTTA.

This clonotype has more than one count but fewer than ten. The genes are TRBV11-2 and TRBJ2-1; no definite D call. The germline V gene has CDR1 SGHAT and CDR2 FQNNGV. The CDR3 has 13 residues. Trimming stripped 5 bases from V and 8 bases from J, with 13 bases between. The CDR3: CASSPGSLYEQFF. The CDR3 DNA reads as TGTGCCAGCAGCCCTGGGTCCTTATATGAGCAGTTCTTC.

This clonotype was seen ten or more times. The rearrangement joins TRBV12-3 or TRBV12-4 to TRBJ2-3; D remains ambiguous. The CDR3 has 15 amino acids. V was pared by 7 bases and J by 1 base, with 15 bases between. The CDR3 loop reads CASNDPLLGTDTQYF. The DNA of the CDR3 is TGTGCCAGCAACGACCCTCTTCTGGGCACAGATACGCAGTATTTT.

This clonotype occurred a few times. The chain uses TRBV15 and TRBJ2-1, with no clear D. The germline V gene encodes CDR1 LNHNV and CDR2 YYDKDF (reference sequence). The CDR3 length is 14 residues. The ends were cut back, 8 bases at V and 7 bases at J, with 18 bases in the middle. CDR3 in amino acids: CATGTETGRNEQFF. The CDR3 DNA reads TGTGCCACCGGTACAGAGACTGGGCGGAATGAGCAGTTCTTC.

This clonotype occurred many times. The J gene is TRBJ2-2, the V gene TRBV7-9; D might be TRBD2 (6 bases). This CDR3 spans 15 amino acids. Trimming stripped 0 bases from V and 6 bases from J, with 11 bases between. The germline V gene encodes CDR1 SEHNR and CDR2 FQNEAQ (reference sequence). The CDR3 nucleotides read TGTGCCAGCAGCTTAGCGTCACCGGGGGCCGGGGAGCTGTTTTTT. Amino acids: CASSLASPGAGELFF.

In its sample, this clonotype was seen many times. This sequence joins TRBV12-3 or TRBV12-4 and TRBJ2-1; 10 nucleotides align to TRBD2. This CDR3 contains 15 residues. With V trimmed by 6 bases and J by 0 bases, 2 bases remained unmatched. Here the CDR3 reads CASRPSGSSYNEQFF. CDR3 nucleotides: TGTGCCAGCAGACCTAGCGGGAGCTCCTACAATGAGCAGTTCTTC.

This clonotype turned up a few times. CDR3 DNA sequence: TGTGCCAGCAGGGGGACAGAGAGCAATCAGCCCCAGCATTTT. Translated: CASRGTESNQPQHF. The chain combines TRBV28 with TRBJ1-5; 7 bases align to TRBD1. V was clipped by 6 bases and J by 1 base; unmatched bases: 3. The V gene's germline CDR1 is MDHEN and CDR2 SYDVKM. This CDR3 is built from 14 residues.

The chain employs TRBV9 and TRBJ2-7; possible D gene TRBD1, 6 bases. The CDR3 consists of 15 residues. V lost 0 bases, J lost 2 bases, and 12 bases lay in between. From germline, CDR1 is SGDLS and CDR2 YYNGEE. The CDR3 region is CASSVVGTPTYEQYF. In DNA form, the CDR3 reads TGTGCCAGCAGCGTAGTCGGGACACCTACCTACGAGCAGTACTTC.

The V and J genes are TRBV5-6 and TRBJ2-2, with a tentative D call TRBD1 (5 bases). The CDR3 has 15 residues. The ends were cut back, 2 bases at V and 1 base at J, with 9 bases in the middle. CDR1 and CDR2 from the germline V gene are SGHDT and YYEEEE. The CDR3 sequence is CASSLWGVNTGELFF. The CDR3 nucleotides are TGTGCCAGCAGCTTATGGGGCGTGAACACCGGGGAGCTGTTTTTT. Combining the CDR3 with reference TRBV5-6 and TRBJ2-2 gives the whole variable domain DAGVTQSPTHLIKTRGQQVTLRCSPKSGHDTVSWYQQALGQGPQFIFQYYEEEERQRGNFPDRFSGHQFPNYSSELNVNALLLGDSALYLCASSLWGVNTGELFFGEGSRLTVL.

This clonotype was recorded at least ten times. V usage is TRBV12-3 or TRBV12-4 and J usage is TRBJ1-2; possible D gene TRBD1, 6 bases. The CDR3 totals 16 residues. Trimming stripped 0 bases from V and 4 bases from J, with 15 bases between. The CDR3 DNA sequence: TGTGCCAGCAGTTTAGCGCGAACAGGGATGCCCTATGGCTACACCTTC. This codes for CASSLARTGMPYGYTF.

Many counts were recorded for this clonotype. In nucleotides, the CDR3 is TGTGCCAGCAGCGTGGAGGGGAACTATGGCTACACCTTC. It specifies CASSVEGNYGYTF. The rearrangement uses TRBV11-1 and TRBJ1-2; D is possibly TRBD1 (5 bases). Germline loops: CDR1 SGHAT, CDR2 FQDESV (reference sequence). The length of the CDR3 is 13 residues. Trimming removed 5 bases from V and 2 bases from J, with 9 bases in between.

A remark on this clonotype: Given a much more abundant clone one base away, this may be a read error. Without the conserved terminal phenylalanine or tryptophan, this CDR3 likely stems from a read error. The CDR3 reads CASSQASSGRAYEQYL. As DNA, the CDR3 is TGTGCCAGCAGCCAAGCCTCTAGCGGGAGGGCCTACGAGCAGTACTTA. The chain couples TRBV4-2 to TRBJ2-7, with 12 positions matching TRBD2. V was pared by 1 base and J by 2 bases, with 3 bases of the junction left unmatched. The germline V gene encodes CDR1 LGHNA and CDR2 YNFKEQ. The CDR3 loop spans 16 amino acids.

This clonotype was counted only a few times. The rearrangement joins TRBV19 to TRBJ2-2; D is perhaps TRBD1 or TRBD2 (6 bases each). V was shortened by 2 bases and J by 7 bases, with 20 bases between the two germline ends. Germline CDR1 and CDR2: LNHDA and SQIVND (reference sequence). The length of the CDR3 is 17 residues. The DNA of the CDR3 is TGTGCCAGTAGTATAACTCCCGGGGGCGAAACAGGCGGGGAGCTGTTTTTT. This codes for CASSITPGGETGGELFF.

This clonotype was detected ten times or more. The chain has TRBV4-1 and TRBJ1-6; 9 nucleotides match TRBD1. The CDR3 loop spans 13 amino acids. The V gene's germline CDR1 is MGHRA and CDR2 YSYEKL. Unmatched junction bases numbered 6, after V lost 8 bases and J lost 10 bases. The CDR3 sequence is CASRDRAESPLHF. The DNA for the CDR3 is TGCGCCAGCCGGGACAGGGCTGAATCACCCCTCCACTTT.

The chain has TRBV19 and TRBJ2-2, with D perhaps TRBD1 (7 bases). The CDR3 sequence is 16 residues long. Germline V CDR1 and CDR2: LNHDA, SQIVND (reference sequence). Trimming took off 7 bases at V and 2 bases at J, with 17 bases between the two ends. CDR3 in DNA: TGTGCCAGTACCCCCCGCGGGACAGATAACACCGGGGAGCTGTTTTTT. As protein: CASTPRGTDNTGELFF.